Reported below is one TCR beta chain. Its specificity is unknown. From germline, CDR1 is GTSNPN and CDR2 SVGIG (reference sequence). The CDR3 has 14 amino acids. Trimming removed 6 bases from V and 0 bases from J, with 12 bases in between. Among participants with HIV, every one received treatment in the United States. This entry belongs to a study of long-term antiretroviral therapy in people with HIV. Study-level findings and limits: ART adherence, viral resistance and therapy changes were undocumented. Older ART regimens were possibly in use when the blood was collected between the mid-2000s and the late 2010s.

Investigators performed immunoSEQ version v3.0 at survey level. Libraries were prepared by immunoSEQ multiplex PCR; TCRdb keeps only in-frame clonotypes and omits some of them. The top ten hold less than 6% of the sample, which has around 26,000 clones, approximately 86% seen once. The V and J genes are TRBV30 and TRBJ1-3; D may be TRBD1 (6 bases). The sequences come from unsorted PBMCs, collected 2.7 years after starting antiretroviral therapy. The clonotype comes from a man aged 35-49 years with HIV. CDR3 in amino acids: CACSPGDSGNTIYF. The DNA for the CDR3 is TGTGCCTGTTCCCCAGGGGACTCTGGAAACACCATATATTTT.